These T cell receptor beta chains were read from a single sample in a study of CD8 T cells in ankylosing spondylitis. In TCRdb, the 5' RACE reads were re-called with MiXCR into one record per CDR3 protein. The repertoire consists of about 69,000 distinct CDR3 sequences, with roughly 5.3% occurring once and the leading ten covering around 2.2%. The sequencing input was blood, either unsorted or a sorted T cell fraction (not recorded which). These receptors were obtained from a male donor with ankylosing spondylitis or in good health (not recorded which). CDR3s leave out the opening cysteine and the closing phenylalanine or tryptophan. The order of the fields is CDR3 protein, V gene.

SVPGTGASNTEAF	TRBV29-1
AFCLAKGDRGAYNEQF	TRBV12-3/TRBV12-4
ASSPRTGDGRGYT	TRBV7-2
ASSLDSGGTDTQY	TRBV5-5
ASSHWGLYPPDEQF	TRBV18
SAGSSGGGSWEQF	TRBV20-1
VSSFGQGEVH	TRBV7-2
SARDPQGNYEQY	TRBV20-1
ASSQDIGGQGSTDTQY	TRBV4-2
ASSALFGTNYGYT	TRBV10-2
ASSYSKLEKLF	TRBV6-6
AWSLRPSLEAF	TRBV30
ASSRGTGSAGEQF	TRBV12-3/TRBV12-4
ASSLAGARKGNQPQH	TRBV7-2
ASSSRQGTEEAF	TRBV11-2
ASSVGGRGSYNEQF	TRBV9
ATQARASGANVLT	TRBV24-1
SAEEGLNTEAF	TRBV20-1
ASSSQTGQETQY	TRBV28
SVEDHVSRGTYNEQF	TRBV29-1
ASSLNPGSGEKLF	TRBV12-3/TRBV12-4
ASSQGVRDRGDTQY	TRBV4-1
ASSFLIPGELF	TRBV11-2
SVEKWDRGNYGYT	TRBV29-1
AWTGVGGYT	TRBV30
ASSQERAGDEAF	TRBV4-1
ASSRGSTDTQY	TRBV11-2
ASSLSDRGSEQF	TRBV12-3/TRBV12-4
ASSETAQSTEAF	TRBV2
ASSSLAGFNEQF	TRBV7-8
ASSPSALSGNTIY	TRBV9
ASSRPGPMNTEAF	TRBV4-1
AWSFYYRRKWDTEAF	TRBV30
ASSQTSSGVVTQY	TRBV4-1
SSLTGEYNEQF	TRBV20-1
ASSPGGQGNTGELF	TRBV11-3
ATSRGTAGTNSPLH	TRBV15
ASSQDQGTAIW	TRBV3-1
ASSPGTEEYTDTQY	TRBV5-1
AISMDPGGNSPLH	TRBV10-3
ASSQLSRETQY	TRBV4-1
AWMTSGVGEQF	TRBV30
ASSSPGRGTDTQY	TRBV27
ASSYSETQY	TRBV6-2/TRBV6-3
ASSPTSGFTDTQY	TRBV28
ASSQDLRVGFLYGYT	TRBV4-1
ASSPSRGNNEKLF	TRBV7-2
ASSARQYNEQF	TRBV5-1
ATSISRWETQY	TRBV15
ASSDGSGRGPLYNEQF	TRBV2
ASSSGDEQF	TRBV27
ATSEISGEGSYNEQF	TRBV24-1
SARDQGRPDYGYT	TRBV20-1
ASSSSRPQH	TRBV12-3/TRBV12-4
AIHLAGEGIGEQY	TRBV7-9
ASSSASGAGELF	TRBV4-2
ASSLEGDYNSPLH	TRBV7-3
ASSLQGGPGNTIY	TRBV11-2
SATAEGSGGGYNEQF	TRBV20-1